This T cell receptor beta chain emerged from a study of T cells after somatic rescue of genetic block. This clone showed up just once. Libraries were prepared by immunoSEQ multiplex PCR; TCRdb keeps only in-frame clonotypes and omits some of them. Found here are about 63,000 clones, just over 90% of them singletons; the top ten hold about 2.9%. Germline CDR1 reads MNHEY; CDR2 reads SMNVEV (reference sequence). This CDR3 comprises 16 residues. Trimming cost V 6 bases and J 6 bases, with 23 bases left between them. The sequence came from a middle-aged man. The rearrangement links TRBV27 to TRBJ1-2, with a tentative D call TRBD1 (6 bases). Specimen: peripheral blood mononuclear cells (PBMCs). In nucleotides, the CDR3 is TGTGCCAGCAGGTTTCGGGGGGGGGCGCGGTTGGATGGCTACACCTTC. This gives the protein CASRFRGGARLDGYTF.